These 7 T cell receptor beta chains were sequenced from one sample in a study of blood T cell repertoires in COVID-19. Libraries were prepared by immunoSEQ multiplex PCR; TCRdb keeps only in-frame clonotypes and omits some of them. The table records 200,000 to 300,000 clones, 86% of them present only once. Sequencing input: peripheral blood. The receptors here all came from a woman in her 30s who had recovered from COVID-19.

In its sample, this clone was seen once. The chain combines TRBV5-1 with TRBJ1-2; D ambiguous. The V end lost 4 bases, the J end lost 11 bases, and 18 bases lay between the germline ends. Germline CDR1 SGHRS, CDR2 YFSETQ. CDR3 size: 13 residues. CDR3 DNA sequence: TGCGCCAGCAGCCCACCCGACGGAATCGGGTACACCTTC. This sequence encodes CASSPPDGIGYTF.

The J gene is TRBJ1-2, the V gene TRBV15; 9 bases agree with TRBD1. This CDR3 has 16 residues. Losses at the gene ends were 5 bases for V and 2 bases for J; bases not matched to a gene: 9. CDR1 is LNHNV and CDR2 is YYDKDF in the germline V gene (reference sequence). DNA of the CDR3: TGTGCCACCAGCCTACAGGGACAGGGAGGCAACTATGGCTACACCTTC. Encoded protein: CATSLQGQGGNYGYTF.

This clone was seen a handful of times. The rearrangement joins TRBV9 to TRBJ1-5, with D unclear. Trimming pared 0 bases from V and 0 bases from J, leaving 7 bases between. The CDR3 extends over 15 amino acids. Looked up from germline, CDR1 is SGDLS and CDR2 is YYNGEE. The chain's CDR3 is CASSVGGNSNQPQHF. In DNA form, the CDR3 reads TGTGCCAGCAGCGTAGGCGGTAATAGCAATCAGCCCCAGCATTTT.

The gene calls are TRBV2 and TRBJ2-3; 8 bases align to TRBD2. This CDR3 contains 13 residues. The trim removed 7 bases at V and 3 bases at J, leaving 3 bases unmatched. Germline V lookup: CDR1 SNHLY, CDR2 FYNNEI. The CDR3 DNA is TGTGCCAGCAACGGGGGGGAGACAGATACGCAGTATTTT. Translation: CASNGGETDTQYF.

This chain links TRBV21-1 with TRBJ1-4. TRBV21-1 is designated a pseudogene. The CDR3 sequence is 19 residues long. The CDR3 DNA is TGTGCCAGCAGCAAAGCGCTTCCGGGAACGGCCGAGCGTAATGAAAAACTGTTTTTT. It yields the protein CASSKALPGTAERNEKLFF.

The chain combines TRBV12-3 or TRBV12-4 with TRBJ2-1; possibly TRBD2 for D (5 bases). The CDR3 extends over 11 amino acids. The V end was cut by 5 bases, the J end by 10 bases, with 9 bases between. The CDR3 region is CASSQDYEQFF. DNA for the CDR3: TGTGCCAGCAGTCAAGACTACGAGCAGTTCTTC.

This clone was observed a single time. V and J are TRBV4-1 and TRBJ1-2; TRBD1 matches at 8 bases. The CDR3 consists of 16 residues. Trimming cost V 1 base and J 7 bases; bases outside gene matches: 11. Germline values: CDR1 MGHRA, CDR2 YSYEKL. CDR3 amino acids: CASSQGYQGADLGYTF. As DNA, the CDR3 is TGCGCCAGCAGCCAAGGATACCAGGGGGCGGATCTTGGCTACACCTTC.